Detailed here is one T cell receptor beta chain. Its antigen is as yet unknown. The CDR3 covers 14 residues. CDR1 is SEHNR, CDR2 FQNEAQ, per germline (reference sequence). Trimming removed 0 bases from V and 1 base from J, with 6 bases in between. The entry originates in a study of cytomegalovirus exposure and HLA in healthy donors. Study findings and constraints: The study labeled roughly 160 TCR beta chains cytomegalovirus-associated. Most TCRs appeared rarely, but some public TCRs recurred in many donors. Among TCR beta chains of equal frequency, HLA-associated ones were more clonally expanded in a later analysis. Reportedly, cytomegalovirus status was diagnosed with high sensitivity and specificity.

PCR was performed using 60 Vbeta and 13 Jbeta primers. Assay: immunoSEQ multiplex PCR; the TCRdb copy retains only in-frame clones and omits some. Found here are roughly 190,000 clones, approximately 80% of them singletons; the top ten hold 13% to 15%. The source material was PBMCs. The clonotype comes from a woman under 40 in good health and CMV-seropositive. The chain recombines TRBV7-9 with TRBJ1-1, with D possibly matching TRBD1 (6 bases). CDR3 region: CASSLAGGNTEAFF. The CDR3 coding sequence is TGTGCCAGCAGCTTAGCAGGGGGGAACACTGAAGCTTTCTTT.